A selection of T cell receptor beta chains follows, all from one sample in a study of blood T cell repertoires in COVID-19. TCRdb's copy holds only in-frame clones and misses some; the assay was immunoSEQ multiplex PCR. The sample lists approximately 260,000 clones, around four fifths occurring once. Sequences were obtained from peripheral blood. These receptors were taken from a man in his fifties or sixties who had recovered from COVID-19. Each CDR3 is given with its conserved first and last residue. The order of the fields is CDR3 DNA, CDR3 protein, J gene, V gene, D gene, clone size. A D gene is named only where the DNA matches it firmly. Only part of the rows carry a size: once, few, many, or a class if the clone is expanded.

TGTGCCAGTACCTGGGGGGAGGGATCTAGGGAGACCCAGTACTTC CASTWGEGSRETQYF TRBJ2-5 TRBV9 TRBD2 .
TGTGCCAGCAGCTTCGGACAGGGGGCGTTTAAAAACACCGGGGAGCTGTTTTTT CASSFGQGAFKNTGELFF TRBJ2-2 TRBV11-3 TRBD1 .
TGTGCCAGCAGTGACCCCGGGACAGAGAATGGCTACACCTTC CASSDPGTENGYTF TRBJ1-2 TRBV6-4 TRBD1 .
TGTGCCAGCAGCCAAAGTCTTTTGGCGGGGGGCGAGCAGTTCTTC CASSQSLLAGGEQFF TRBJ2-1 TRBV3-1/TRBV3-2 TRBD2 few
TGTGCCAGCAGACAGTACAATGAGCAGTTCTTC CASRQYNEQFF TRBJ2-1 TRBV14 . .
TGTGCCAGCAGTTCCACTCCGCCCCGGAGGACTCATCAAGAGACCCAGTACTTC CASSSTPPRRTHQETQYF TRBJ2-5 TRBV27 . .
TGTGCCAGCGGGGGGATAAACCGTGGGGCAGATACGCAGTATTTT CASGGINRGADTQYF TRBJ2-3 TRBV5-6 . once
TGTGCCAGCTCACGCTCAGCGGCTAGCACAGATACGCAGTATTTT CASSRSAASTDTQYF TRBJ2-3 TRBV18 . .
TGTGCCAGCAGTGAGGCGGGAGGGCCTTCCGGGGAGCTGTTTTTT CASSEAGGPSGELFF TRBJ2-2 TRBV2 TRBD2 .
TGTGCCAGCAGCTTGGTAGGAGCTGCGTCCGGCCACGAGCAGTACTTC CASSLVGAASGHEQYF TRBJ2-7 TRBV5-6 . .
TGTGCCAGCAGTCCACCCGGGACAGCTGCCTACGAGCAGTACTTC CASSPPGTAAYEQYF TRBJ2-7 TRBV27 TRBD1 .
TGTGCCACCAGTGGAAGGGGGAATCAGCCCCAGCATTTT CATSGRGNQPQHF TRBJ1-5 TRBV24-1 . .
TGTGCCAGCAGCTTCCGCTCTGGGGCCAACGTCCTGACTTTC CASSFRSGANVLTF TRBJ2-6 TRBV9 . .
TGTGCCAGCAGCCAAGTAATGGGCCCGAAAGAGACCCAGTACTTC CASSQVMGPKETQYF TRBJ2-5 TRBV14 . .
TGTGCCAGCACCCGTACACCTCTGAATTCACCCCTCCACTTT CASTRTPLNSPLHF TRBJ1-6 TRBV3-1/TRBV3-2 . .
TGTGCCTGGAGGGGTCGGGACAGGGGGTACGAGCAGTACTTC CAWRGRDRGYEQYF TRBJ2-7 TRBV30 TRBD1 .
TGTGCCAGCAGCTTGTTGGCACCGAACACCGGGGAGCTGTTTTTT CASSLLAPNTGELFF TRBJ2-2 TRBV5-5 . .
TGTGCCAGCAGCGTAGGGCCCCATGAGCAGTTCTTC CASSVGPHEQFF TRBJ2-1 TRBV9 . many
TGTGCCAGTAGTACCCTCGCCAGGGGGATGGCTGAAAAACTGTTTTTT CASSTLARGMAEKLFF TRBJ1-4 TRBV19 TRBD1 once
TGTGCCAGCAGTCCCCCCGGGACAGGCTACGGGGAGCTGTTTTTT CASSPPGTGYGELFF TRBJ2-2 TRBV28 TRBD1 .
TGTGCCAGCAGTGAATTGTGGCAGGGAACGAATGAGCAGTTCTTC CASSELWQGTNEQFF TRBJ2-1 TRBV6-1 . .
TGTGCCAGCAGCGGGGGGGCCTACGAGCAGTACTTC CASSGGAYEQYF TRBJ2-7 TRBV11-1 TRBD2 .
TGTGCCAGCAGCCCCGGAGGGGGCGCCTATGGCTACACCTTC CASSPGGGAYGYTF TRBJ1-2 TRBV28 TRBD1 .
TGTGCCAGCAGCGTAGGAACCAGAAATGAAGCTTTCTTT CASSVGTRNEAFF TRBJ1-1 TRBV9 . .
TGTGCCAGCAGCGTAGTCGGGAACCCCCCTCCAATCTACAATGAGCAGTTCTTC CASSVVGNPPPIYNEQFF TRBJ2-1 TRBV9 . .
TGTGCCAGCAGCGGCGGGACTAGCGGGACGTTCCCGAATGAGCAGTTCTTC CASSGGTSGTFPNEQFF TRBJ2-1 TRBV9 TRBD2 .
TGTGCCAGCTCACCCCAAAGAGGACAGGCGTATCATGGCTACACCTTC CASSPQRGQAYHGYTF TRBJ1-2 TRBV18 TRBD1 .
TGTGCCAGCAGGGGACAGGGGACGAACACTGAAGCTTTCTTT CASRGQGTNTEAFF TRBJ1-1 TRBV6-6 TRBD1 .
TGTGCCAGCAGTTCCAACCCTACAGGGATTGGTGAGCAGTACTTC CASSSNPTGIGEQYF TRBJ2-7 TRBV6-5 . .
TGCGCCAGCAGCCCCAGTGAGGCCGGGGAGCTGTTTTTT CASSPSEAGELFF TRBJ2-2 TRBV10-1 . .
TGTGCCAGCAATAGCTACACCGGGGAGCTGTTTTTT CASNSYTGELFF TRBJ2-2 TRBV6-5 . .
TGTGCCAGCAGTGATCAATTGATAGCGGGCGGGGGAAACAATGAGCAGTTCTTC CASSDQLIAGGGNNEQFF TRBJ2-1 TRBV6-1 TRBD2 .
TGTGCCAGCAGCGTAGCAGGGGCGGTCAATGAGCAGTTCTTC CASSVAGAVNEQFF TRBJ2-1 TRBV9 . .
TGTGCCAGCAGCCCCGTGGACAACCAAGAGACCCAGTACTTC CASSPVDNQETQYF TRBJ2-5 TRBV27 . .
TGTGCCAGCAGCCAAGTGGCGGGCAGGAGCTACGAGCAGTACTTC CASSQVAGRSYEQYF TRBJ2-7 TRBV3-1/TRBV3-2 . .
TGTGCCAGCAGTAGCGGGGAGGCGCAGTATTTT CASSSGEAQYF TRBJ2-3 TRBV12-3/TRBV12-4 TRBD2 .
TGTGCCAGCAGTGAAGTGAGGTTGGCGGGAGGGGTCACCGGGGAGCTGTTTTTT CASSEVRLAGGVTGELFF TRBJ2-2 TRBV6-1 TRBD2 .
TGTGCCAGCAGCACCGGGACAGAGTACGAGCAGTACTTC CASSTGTEYEQYF TRBJ2-7 TRBV9 TRBD1 .
TGTGCCAGTAGTATTACCCGGGGGGAAGGGCCCCAGCATTTT CASSITRGEGPQHF TRBJ1-5 TRBV19 . .
TGTGCCAGTAGAAGACAGCTCAATCAGCCCCAGCATTTT CASRRQLNQPQHF TRBJ1-5 TRBV19 . .
TGTGCCAGCAGCCCGATAACCTCTGACAGGGATCGACATACGCAGTATTTT CASSPITSDRDRHTQYF TRBJ2-3 TRBV7-9 TRBD1 .
TGTGCCAGCAGCCGGGAGGGACCGAACACCGGGGAGCTGTTTTTT CASSREGPNTGELFF TRBJ2-2 TRBV9 TRBD2 .
TGTGCCAGCAGTCCCAGCGGGGAACTGAATTCCCAGTACTTC CASSPSGELNSQYF TRBJ2-5 TRBV28 TRBD2 .
TGTGCCAGTAGTATAGGTCCGGGACAGCTGTACGAGCAGTACTTC CASSIGPGQLYEQYF TRBJ2-7 TRBV19 TRBD1 few
TGTGCCAGCAGCTCCCGTTTGAGTGACAGGCCGAATTCACCCCTCCACTTT CASSSRLSDRPNSPLHF TRBJ1-6 TRBV11-2 . .
TGTGCCAGCAGCCAAGTGGGGGGCGGGAGCTACAATGAGCAGTTCTTC CASSQVGGGSYNEQFF TRBJ2-1 TRBV3-1/TRBV3-2 . .
TGTGCCAGCAGCTTAGCGGTGATACGGCGGGGGGCCTCCTACAATGAGCAGTTCTTC CASSLAVIRRGASYNEQFF TRBJ2-1 TRBV7-8 TRBD2 .
TGCGCCAGCAGCTTGGGTATGGCTAGGCTAGAATACAATGAGCAGTTCTTC CASSLGMARLEYNEQFF TRBJ2-1 TRBV5-1 . .
TGTGCCAGCACCTCTAGCGGATCGAACACCGGGGAGCTGTTTTTT CASTSSGSNTGELFF TRBJ2-2 TRBV3-1/TRBV3-2 TRBD2 once
TGTGCCAGTAGGAAACTGGACAGGTCGAACACTGAAGCTTTCTTT CASRKLDRSNTEAFF TRBJ1-1 TRBV19 TRBD1 once
TGCGCCAGCAGCGTCACAGGGGGATTCGGCTACACCTTC CASSVTGGFGYTF TRBJ1-2 TRBV5-1 TRBD1 .
TGCGCCAGCAGCGGGGGACTCGCGGGGGGCCGGGCAGATACGCAGTATTTT CASSGGLAGGRADTQYF TRBJ2-3 TRBV5-1 TRBD2 .
TGTGCCAGCAGTTACGCCCAGGGGGGTCAGCCCCAGCATTTT CASSYAQGGQPQHF TRBJ1-5 TRBV6-2/TRBV6-3 TRBD1 .
TGTGCCAGCACGTCGGGAGGTGGCAATCAGCCCCAGCATTTT CASTSGGGNQPQHF TRBJ1-5 TRBV25-1 . .
TGTGCCAGCTCACCCGGACAGGGGCCTCGTAGGCCCCAGCATTTT CASSPGQGPRRPQHF TRBJ1-5 TRBV18 TRBD1 .
TGTGCCAGCATAATATCAATTGGGGGAGGGTACGAGCAGTACTTC CASIISIGGGYEQYF TRBJ2-7 TRBV6-5 TRBD2 once
TGTGCCAGCAGCCCTAAAGCGGCAGGCGTCTCTGGAAACACCATATATTTT CASSPKAAGVSGNTIYF TRBJ1-3 TRBV11-2 . .
TGTGCCAGCAGAGCGGACAGGGGCCCCCCTCGCGAGCAGTACTTC CASRADRGPPREQYF TRBJ2-7 TRBV2 TRBD1 .
TGCGCCAGCAGCCTAGTGGCGACAGGGATGGGATCACCCCTCCACTTT CASSLVATGMGSPLHF TRBJ1-6 TRBV5-1 TRBD1 few